Presented here are 32 T cell receptor beta chains from one specimen sequenced in a study of PD-1 blockade in classical Hodgkin lymphoma (dated by TCRdb to about 2020). The library came from the immunoSEQ multiplex PCR assay. Not all clones reach the TCRdb copy of this immuneACCESS table, which keeps in-frame sequences only. Checked studies attribute under half of the gap to unresolved V genes and leave the rest unexplained. The sample yields about 8,800 clones; over 80% were counted once. In total, the top ten clones hold 45% of the sample. Read against the paper, the sample's time point label means: cycle 4 day 1 (C4D1), after 5 to 7 weeks of nivolumab. Every trial patient had relapsed after autologous stem cell transplantation, and cohorts A, B and C differed in prior brentuximab vedotin exposure. Here the sequenced sample was peripheral blood mononuclear cells (PBMCs), taken before the fourth cycle of nivolumab. The origin of the receptors is a human donor with classical Hodgkin lymphoma.

This chain links TRBV7-9 with TRBJ2-1, with 10 nucleotides matching TRBD2. The V segment lost 5 bases and the J segment 8 bases; nucleotides outside the gene matches: 9. Germline V CDR1 and CDR2: SEHNR, FQNEAQ (reference sequence). CDR3 size: 15 residues. CDR3 in amino acids: CASSLSGRFHDEQFF. Here the CDR3 DNA reads TGTGCCAGCAGCCTTAGCGGGAGGTTCCACGATGAGCAGTTCTTC.

This clone was seen a few times. The chain joins TRBV6-4 to TRBJ1-1, with D tentatively TRBD1 (5 bases). This CDR3 is 15 amino acids long. Germline loops: CDR1 MRHNA, CDR2 SNTAGT. V lost 0 bases and J 5 bases, leaving 13 bases between the germline ends. The DNA for the CDR3 is TGTGCCAGCAGTGACTCGATGGAGGGGCGAACTGAAGCTTTCTTT. Protein sequence: CASSDSMEGRTEAFF.

Here the CDR3 DNA reads TGTGCCAGCAGCTCGGTAGGCGGGAGAGCGGTTTACACCGGGGAGCTGTTTTTT. Translated, it gives CASSSVGGRAVYTGELFF. V is TRBV5-5 and J is TRBJ2-2; 7 bases are a match to TRBD2. V lost 3 bases to trimming and J lost 3 bases; unmatched junction nucleotides: 14. Germline loops: CDR1 SGHKS, CDR2 YYEKEE (reference sequence). The CDR3 is made up of 18 amino acids.

The V gene is TRBV18, the J gene TRBJ1-1; D is perhaps TRBD1 (5 bases). V gave up 2 bases and J gave up 5 bases, with 12 bases separating them. The CDR3 has 14 residues. Germline-derived CDR1 and CDR2 are KGHSH and LQKENI. The CDR3 here is CASSPTSGGTEAFF. The CDR3 bases are TGTGCCAGCTCACCAACATCGGGGGGGACTGAAGCTTTCTTT.

CDR3 DNA: TGTGCCAGCAGTTTATACAGAGAACTCAATCAGCCCCAGCATTTT. It specifies CASSLYRELNQPQHF. V is TRBV28 and J is TRBJ1-5, with D unclear. V was cut by 1 base and J by 3 bases, with 10 bases left in between. The germline CDR1 and CDR2 sequences are MDHEN and SYDVKM. The CDR3 sequence is 15 residues long.

V is TRBV14 and J is TRBJ1-2; 8 bases fit TRBD1. CDR1 and CDR2 from the germline V gene are SGHDN and FVKESK. The CDR3 contains 14 residues. The V segment lost 6 bases and the J segment 2 bases; nucleotides outside the gene matches: 5. This CDR3 reads CASSPTGANYGYTF. CDR3 sequence (DNA): TGTGCCAGCAGTCCGACAGGGGCGAACTATGGCTACACCTTC.

Only a few counts were recorded for this clone. The genes are TRBV2 and TRBJ2-5, with D perhaps TRBD1 (5 bases). CDR1 SNHLY and CDR2 FYNNEI come from the germline V gene. The V gene lost 7 bases and the J gene lost 2 bases, with 14 bases spanning the gap. CDR3 length: 14 amino acids. The CDR3 here is CASTRTPLQETQYF. Here the CDR3 DNA reads TGTGCCAGCACTCGGACACCTTTGCAAGAGACCCAGTACTTC.

The gene calls are TRBV5-6 and TRBJ2-2, with D maybe TRBD1 (6 bases). V shed 4 bases and J shed 4 bases, with 17 bases lying between them. The CDR3 consists of 16 residues. The V gene's germline CDR1 is SGHDT and CDR2 YYEEEE. CDR3: CASSRIPMDSTGELFF. In DNA form, the CDR3 reads TGTGCCAGCAGCCGAATACCTATGGACAGCACCGGGGAGCTGTTTTTT.

This chain uses TRBV29-1 with TRBJ2-2; D remains ambiguous. The germline V gene has CDR1 SQVTM and CDR2 ANQGSEA. This CDR3 comprises 13 residues. Trimming cost V 4 bases and J 2 bases, with 8 bases left between them. The CDR3 sequence: CSVVGLNTGELFF. The DNA of the CDR3 is TGCAGCGTTGTAGGTCTCAACACCGGGGAGCTGTTTTTT.

This clone has more than one count but fewer than ten. The V and J genes are TRBV10-1 and TRBJ1-1; TRBD1 matches 8 bases. V shed 4 bases and J 2 bases; nucleotides not matched to a gene: 3. This CDR3 comprises 14 residues. CDR1 is WNHNN, CDR2 SYGVQD, per germline (reference sequence). The CDR3 is CASSAGTGNTEAFF. The CDR3 DNA sequence: TGCGCCAGCAGTGCCGGGACAGGCAACACTGAAGCTTTCTTT.

The chain uses TRBV4-1 and TRBJ1-1; D is undetermined. The CDR3 contains 9 residues. Germline CDR1 MGHRA, CDR2 YSYEKL. The CDR3 nucleotides are TGCGCAGCGGGCACTGAAGCTTTCTTT. The encoded protein is CAAGTEAFF.

V is TRBV10-3 and J is TRBJ1-2; D not resolved. The V gene lost 10 bases and the J gene lost 0 bases, with 12 bases spanning the gap. The CDR3 loop spans 13 amino acids. Germline CDR1 reads ENHRY; CDR2 reads SYGVKD. The CDR3 sequence: CATTSGPNYGYTF. For the CDR3, the DNA is TGTGCCACTACCAGCGGTCCTAACTATGGCTACACCTTC.

This clone is a singleton in its sample. The chain uses TRBV19 and TRBJ1-1, with D tentatively TRBD1 (5 bases). Germline loops: CDR1 LNHDA, CDR2 SQIVND (reference sequence). There are 13 residues in the CDR3. V was trimmed by 2 bases and J by 3 bases, leaving 7 bases between them. The CDR3 coding sequence is TGTGCCAGTAGTATACGGGGGGACACTGAAGCTTTCTTT. This sequence encodes CASSIRGDTEAFF.

V gene TRBV19 combines with J gene TRBJ2-1; TRBD1 agrees at 7 bases. This CDR3 spans 14 amino acids. V lost 6 bases and J lost 5; bases outside the gene matches: 7. Germline V CDR1 and CDR2: LNHDA, SQIVND (reference sequence). The CDR3 DNA reads TGTGCCAGTAGACAGGGGCGGTGGGACAATGAGCAGTTCTTC. This encodes CASRQGRWDNEQFF.

The chain combines TRBV10-3 with TRBJ2-3, with D perhaps matching TRBD2 (5 bases). V was cut by 3 bases and J by 4 bases, with 17 bases left in between. Germline-derived CDR1 and CDR2 are ENHRY and SYGVKD. This CDR3 is 16 amino acids long. The CDR3 reads CAISDRLRELADTQYF. The CDR3 DNA follows: TGTGCCATCAGTGATCGTTTGAGGGAGCTTGCAGATACGCAGTATTTT.

J is TRBJ2-7 and V is TRBV27; 10 bases map to TRBD1. This CDR3 contains 16 residues. V lost 6 bases and J lost 3; bases outside the gene matches: 11. Germline CDR1 reads MNHEY; CDR2 reads SMNVEV (reference sequence). CDR3 residues: CASRGRRGTGVYEQYF. The CDR3 DNA sequence: TGTGCCAGCAGGGGACGCCGGGGGACAGGGGTCTACGAGCAGTACTTC.

Only a few counts were recorded for this clone. The chain carries TRBV14 and TRBJ1-5; D possibly corresponds to TRBD1 (5 bases). The CDR3 length is 14 residues. Germline CDR1 reads SGHDN; CDR2 reads FVKESK. V shed 3 bases and J shed 0 bases, with 6 bases lying between them. The DNA of the CDR3 is TGTGCCAGCAGCCAGGGGGATAGCAATCAGCCCCAGCATTTT. Translated, it gives CASSQGDSNQPQHF.

The table lists this clone with a count of one. This CDR3 is CASSYSPRPPEAFF. CDR3 coding DNA: TGTGCCAGCAGTTACTCTCCCCGTCCCCCTGAAGCTTTCTTT. This chain links TRBV6-5 with TRBJ1-1; D gene uncertain. Germline V gene lookup returns CDR1 MNHEY and CDR2 SVGAGI. V shed 0 bases and J shed 6 bases, with 11 bases lying between them. The CDR3 contains 14 residues.

The V and J genes are TRBV6-5 and TRBJ2-1; the D gene is possibly TRBD2 (5 bases). Germline-derived CDR1 and CDR2 are MNHEY and SVGAGI. The CDR3 covers 15 residues. Trimming left V 1 base short and J 2 bases short, with 9 bases between. In DNA, the CDR3 is TGTGCCAGCAGTTACTTACGGGGAGCCTACAATGAGCAGTTCTTC. Protein: CASSYLRGAYNEQFF.

This chain uses TRBV12-2 with TRBJ2-7; the table calls TRBD2, which could not be checked here. TRBV12-2 is given as a pseudogene. CDR3 length: 15 residues. CDR3 protein: CASRFGGTSGYEQYF. CDR3 in DNA: TGTGCAAGTCGCTTCGGAGGGACTAGTGGATACGAGCAGTACTTC.

The chain joins TRBV11-2 to TRBJ1-6; D is unclear. The germline CDR1 and CDR2 sequences are SGHAT and FQNNGV. The germline V and J ends were trimmed by 4 bases and 5 bases, with 3 bases remaining between them. The CDR3 extends over 12 amino acids. The CDR3 region has the DNA TGTGCCAGCAGCTGGGATAATTCACCCCTCCACTTT. The encoded protein is CASSWDNSPLHF.

The chain employs TRBV7-9 and TRBJ1-5; D not certain. Germline V gene lookup returns CDR1 SEHNR and CDR2 FQNEAQ (reference sequence). The V gene lost 5 bases and the J gene lost 7 bases, with 15 bases spanning the gap. The CDR3 loop spans 14 amino acids. The CDR3 loop reads CASSHSAREQPQHF. CDR3 in DNA: TGTGCCAGCAGCCATTCAGCACGAGAACAGCCCCAGCATTTT.

The CDR3, as DNA: TGCAGCGTTGAAGGGTGGGCAGGGGACCCCCCGAGCTATGGCTACACCTTC. Its translation: CSVEGWAGDPPSYGYTF. V usage is TRBV29-1 and J usage is TRBJ1-2; the D gene is possibly TRBD1 (6 bases). CDR3 length equals 17 residues. Germline assignment: CDR1 SQVTM and CDR2 ANQGSEA. The ends were cut back, 1 base at V and 4 bases at J, with 22 bases in the middle.

CDR3 bases: TGCGCCAGCAGCTTGGAAGCACGGCCTCGCAATGGCTACACCTTC. This codes for CASSLEARPRNGYTF. V gene TRBV5-1 combines with J gene TRBJ1-2, with D unclear. Germline-derived CDR1 and CDR2 are SGHRS and YFSETQ. The CDR3 runs 15 residues. Trimming removed 0 bases at V and 6 bases at J, with 15 bases between.

This chain connects TRBV18 to TRBJ2-7; 16 bases are shared with TRBD2. The CDR3 runs to 17 residues. Germline V CDR1 and CDR2: KGHSH, LQKENI. The trim removed 3 bases at V and 4 bases at J, leaving 6 bases unmatched. The CDR3 protein is CASSPPGLAGGRYEQYF. CDR3 nucleotide sequence: TGTGCCAGCTCACCGCCGGGACTAGCGGGGGGGCGGTACGAGCAGTACTTC.

Concerning this clone itself: At one of its ends the junction is not consistent with the germline gene, which may arise from a read error. The chain employs TRBV30 and TRBJ2-7; 7 nucleotides agree with TRBD2. Germline V CDR1 and CDR2: GTSNPN, SVGIG (reference sequence). The CDR3 is 14 amino acids. CDR3 in amino acids: CAWSVIAGSDEQYF. Here the CDR3 DNA reads TGTGCCTGGAGTGTAATAGCGGGCTCCGACGAGCAGTACTTC. Complete variable domain (other parts from reference TRBV30 and TRBJ2-7): SQTIHQWPATLVQPVGSPLSLECTVEGTSNPNLYWYRQAAGRGLQLLFYSVGIGQISSEVPQNLSASRPQDRQFILSSKKLLLSDSGFYLCAWSVIAGSDEQYFGPGTRLTVT.

The gene calls are TRBV6-1 and TRBJ2-3; TRBD2 agrees at 10 bases. V lost 2 bases and J lost 7; bases outside the gene matches: 3. CDR1 and CDR2 (germline): MNHNS, SASEGT. CDR3 length: 14 residues. The CDR3 region is CASSELAGVYTQYF. CDR3 DNA: TGTGCCAGCAGTGAACTAGCGGGAGTTTATACGCAGTATTTT.

The chain combines TRBV5-1 with TRBJ1-1; D is possibly TRBD1 (5 bases). The CDR3 has 16 residues. Trimming cost V 4 bases and J 2 bases, with 18 bases left between them. The germline V gene has CDR1 SGHRS and CDR2 YFSETQ. The CDR3 reads CASSRDRLGLNTEAFF. The CDR3 DNA reads TGCGCCAGCAGCCGCGACAGACTCGGATTAAACACTGAAGCTTTCTTT.

The CDR3 coding sequence is TGTGCCAGCAGCAGACTAGCGGGAGGGCCTTCCTACGAGCAGTACTTC. This codes for CASSRLAGGPSYEQYF. The gene calls are TRBV21-1 and TRBJ2-7; the table's D call, TRBD2, has no DNA check behind it. TRBV21-1 is an annotated pseudogene. CDR3 length: 16 residues.

The rearrangement joins TRBV7-3 to TRBJ2-1, with 7 bases fitting TRBD2. The CDR3 length is 12 residues. The V gene's germline CDR1 is SGHTA and CDR2 FQGTGA. The trim removed 5 bases at V and 9 bases at J, leaving 4 bases unmatched. The CDR3 bases are TGTGCCAGCAGCACCTCGGGAGGTGAGCAGTTCTTC. Translation: CASSTSGGEQFF.

This chain links TRBV7-9 with TRBJ2-3, with D perhaps being TRBD1 or TRBD2 (5 bases each). V lost 2 bases and J lost 6, with 21 bases in between. CDR3 length: 17 residues. The germline gives CDR1 SEHNR, CDR2 FQNEAQ (reference sequence). The CDR3 nucleotides are TGTGCCAGCAGCTTATACGGGACCGGGCTTTCGTGGGATACGCAGTATTTT. This codes for CASSLYGTGLSWDTQYF.

The chain recombines TRBV2 with TRBJ2-7; 7 bases line up with TRBD2. Per the germline V gene, CDR1 is SNHLY and CDR2 is FYNNEI. The CDR3 sequence is 13 residues long. V trimming: 6 bases; J trimming: 3 bases; junction bases outside the gene matches: 5. CDR3 residues: CASRSSGIYEQYF. DNA of the CDR3: TGTGCCAGCAGGTCGAGCGGGATCTACGAGCAGTACTTC.